A selection of T cell receptor beta chains follows, all from one sample in a study of T cells in Graves' hyperthyroidism and ophthalmopathy. TCRdb recomputed calls from the multiplex PCR reads with MiXCR, one row per CDR3 protein. The top ten clones hold around 52% of a sample with approximately 210,000 distinct CDR3 sequences, about 15% of them seen once. Specimen: blood. The receptors shown here come from a man aged 50-59 years with Graves' hyperthyroidism. The CDR3 runs from the conserved cysteine through the conserved F or W. The D gene is left open where the match is weak. Rows may omit the clone size; those that give it use once, few, many or a size class.

v_call,d_call,j_call,clone_size,cdr3_nt,cdr3_aa
TRBV4-1,TRBD2,TRBJ2-1,-,TGCGCCAGCAGCCAGCCAATATTAGCGGGAGGGCCGAACAATGAGCAGTTCTTC,CASSQPILAGGPNNEQFF
TRBV19,-,TRBJ2-1,-,TGTGCCAGTAGTCTTACCCCCTGGGCGGGACCCACCTACAATGAGCAGTTCTTC,CASSLTPWAGPTYNEQFF
TRBV6-1,TRBD2,TRBJ2-7,many,TGTGCCAGCAGTTCAAGCGGGGGAACCTTCTACGAGCAGTACTTC,CASSSSGGTFYEQYF
TRBV20-1,-,TRBJ2-2,few,TGCAGTGCTAGAGATTCCGGCAGGGGGGGCGGGGAGCTGTTTTTT,CSARDSGRGGGELFF
TRBV29-1,-,TRBJ2-4,few,TGCAGCGTTGAAGCCGCCCAAGAAGCCAAAAACATTCAGTACTTC,CSVEAAQEAKNIQYF
TRBV5-6,-,TRBJ2-2,-,TGTGCCAGCAGCGTGAGGAGTGGGACGAACACCGGGGAGCTGTTTTTT,CASSVRSGTNTGELFF
TRBV7-9,-,TRBJ2-2,few,TGTGCCAGCAGCCCGGGGGTGTACCCCAACACCGGGGAGCTGTTTTTT,CASSPGVYPNTGELFF
TRBV2,-,TRBJ1-5,many,TGTGCCAGCAGTGAGGCTCCGGTGACCCTGGCCCAGCATTTT,CASSEAPVTLAQHF
TRBV9,-,TRBJ1-3,-,TGTGCCAGCAGCGTAGAGGACAGTTTCTCTGGAAACACCATATATTTT,CASSVEDSFSGNTIYF
TRBV11-1,TRBD1,TRBJ1-4,once,TGTGCCAGCAGCCCGGGACAGGGAGCAACTAATGAAAAACTGTTTTTT,CASSPGQGATNEKLFF
TRBV30,TRBD2,TRBJ2-5,few,TGTGCCTGGAACAATGGACTAGAACAAGAGACCCAGTACTTC,CAWNNGLEQETQYF
TRBV2,-,TRBJ1-1,many,TGTGCCAGCAGTGGCGGGGCGAACACTGAAGCTTTCTTT,CASSGGANTEAFF
TRBV24-1,-,TRBJ2-7,-,TGTGCCACCAGTGCAATTTACGAGCAGTACTTC,CATSAIYEQYF
TRBV11-3,-,TRBJ2-6,few,TGTGCCAGCAGCCCAAGGGCCTCCGGGGCCAACGTCCTGACTTTC,CASSPRASGANVLTF
TRBV5-1,-,TRBJ2-7,many,TGCGCCAGCAGCCCCACATTAGACGGGCACTACGAGCAGTACTTC,CASSPTLDGHYEQYF
TRBV6-2/TRBV6-3,-,TRBJ2-1,many,TGTGCCAGCCAGTCAAACTCCTACAATGAGCAGTTCTTC,CASQSNSYNEQFF
TRBV28,TRBD1,TRBJ1-2,-,TGTGCCAGCAGTATCCTGGACAGGGCCGCTGGCTACACCTTC,CASSILDRAAGYTF
TRBV28,-,TRBJ1-6,-,TGTGCCAGCAGTTTGAGGCGTAGCTCCTATAATTCACCCCTCCACTTT,CASSLRRSSYNSPLHF
TRBV20-1,TRBD2,TRBJ2-5,many,TGCAGTGCTAGAGATGGGGGGCTAGCGGGATCCCCAGAGACCCAGTACTTC,CSARDGGLAGSPETQYF
TRBV10-3,TRBD1,TRBJ2-1,many,TGTGCCATCAGTGAGTCCAGAGGTGACAGGGCCTACAATGAGCAGTTCTTC,CAISESRGDRAYNEQFF
TRBV12-5,TRBD1,TRBJ2-7,-,TGTGCTAGTGGTTTGGGGACAGGGGCTGCCGAGCAGTACTTC,CASGLGTGAAEQYF
TRBV9,TRBD1,TRBJ2-7,many,TGTGCCAGCAGCGTAGCTGGGACAGGCCTCTACGAGCAGTACTTC,CASSVAGTGLYEQYF
TRBV6-1,TRBD2,TRBJ2-7,few,TGTGCCAGCAGTAGCGGGACTGCTAGTCGGGGGCAGTACTTC,CASSSGTASRGQYF
TRBV28,-,TRBJ1-6,-,TGTGCCAGCACTATAGACAGCTTCTATAATTCACCCCTCCACTTT,CASTIDSFYNSPLHF
TRBV12-3/TRBV12-4,-,TRBJ2-7,many,TGTGCCAGCAGTCGGGACAGTCGGGGGGAGCAGTACTTC,CASSRDSRGEQYF
TRBV11-2,-,TRBJ2-7,many,TGTGCCAGCAGCGCAGTGTCGGCGGGCGAGCAGTACTTC,CASSAVSAGEQYF
TRBV5-1,-,TRBJ2-7,-,TGCGCCAGCAGCTTGTACCGGGAGTTCGAGCAGTACTTC,CASSLYREFEQYF
TRBV5-1,-,TRBJ1-4,-,TGCGCCAGCAGCCCTGGAGATGGACGGAATGAAAAACTGTTTTTT,CASSPGDGRNEKLFF
TRBV24-1,TRBD2,TRBJ2-1,many,TGTGCCACCAGTGATTTTGTTACTAGCGGGAGCAATGAGCAGTTCTTC,CATSDFVTSGSNEQFF
TRBV4-2,TRBD1,TRBJ2-3,-,TGTGCCAGCAGCCAAGAACAGGGGACAGATACGCAGTATTTT,CASSQEQGTDTQYF
TRBV5-5,-,TRBJ2-5,many,TGTGCCAGCAGCTTGGGGAGCTGGGGGCGTCGGGAGACCCAGTACTTC,CASSLGSWGRRETQYF